This T cell receptor beta chain was documented in a study of shared clonotypes between healthy human individuals (TCRdb year 2020). In the study overall: Three men and two women, aged 18 to 49 years, made up the cohort. For each donor, CD4 naive and CD4 memory were each given three plates, CD8 naive was given two plates, and CD8 memory was given one plate. Blood TCR repertoires of several healthy adults were deeply sequenced to estimate repertoire size and the extent of clonotype sharing between individuals. Different laboratories and diverse techniques were used to prepare libraries and sequence TCR repertoires, to increase sequencing depth and limit assay-specific biases. Leukapheresis yielded between about 0.94 and 8.9 billion PBMCs per donor.

Sequences MRHNA (CDR1) and SNTAGT (CDR2) are obtained from the germline V gene. V has 4 bases trimmed and J has 5 bases trimmed; junction bases matching no gene number 6. Taken from cysteine to phenylalanine, the CDR3 has 14 residues. Of the read, only the CDR3 DNA is kept; its 42 bases are in frame from base 1. The donors were healthy, HIV-negative adults who had no recently reported acute infections or vaccinations. Only Caucasian adults living in Nashville, Tennessee, USA were represented among the donors. Magnetic negative selection was used to enrich CD4+ T cells, after which naive cells were positively selected on CD45RA and the negative fraction became the memory subset. Blood was collected by leukapheresis, and PBMCs were isolated by Ficoll-Histopaque density gradient centrifugation and then cryopreserved in liquid nitrogen vapor phase. Analytical flow cytometry was used to check the purity and quantity of every magnetically sorted T cell population. Genomic DNA was isolated from each sorted fraction and quantified by UV absorbance on a Nanodrop 2000c.

Using the deep immunoSEQ assay, TCR CDR3 regions were amplified from genomic DNA by multiplex PCR. Genomic DNA extracted from each cell subset was distributed evenly over all wells of several immunoSEQ 96-well plates, and each plate served as one replicate. For sorted subsets, 200 ng of genomic DNA, equivalent to around 29,000 T cell genomes, went into each replicate PCR. Purified libraries were quantified with a Qubit 3.0 fluorometer, sized on a Bioanalyzer 2100, and re-quantified with the KAPA Library Quantification kit. Every immunoSEQ 96-well plate was sequenced on a separate single-read 150-cycle Illumina NextSeq 550 flow cell. Regarding the original processing steps: Because only junctional sequences without quality scores were contained in the immunoSEQ output, filtering matching that applied to full-length reads could not be performed. To assign V/J genes and CDR3, sequences were annotated against IMGT germline references using PyIR, a Python wrapper for IgBLAST v1.9. Reads with weak V/J assignments (E-value above 1e-6), missing CDR3, stop codons, out-of-frame junctions, or ambiguous translated residues were removed. A V3J clonotype was defined by an identical inferred V gene, J gene, and CDR3 amino acid sequence. To compute the percentage overlap between repertoires, the number of shared unique clonotypes was divided by the size of the smaller repertoire. RTK rarefaction, the Chao1 estimator, and Recon v2.1 estimates of unobserved clonotypes were used to assess repertoire richness. For all TCRbeta clonotypes obtained by the gDNA method from a few donors, generation probabilities were computed with OLGA. In TCRdb, the immuneACCESS table is reduced to in-frame sequences with V and J assigned. These tables do not hold every clone; where another copy was compared, an unresolved V gene accounts for under half, and the others remain unexplained. V and J calls and clone size are copied from that table; D and trimming were computed from the DNA. A total of some 1.1 million clones appear in this sample, around three quarters of them only once. The ten largest make up about 0.89% of the sample.

Notes on this clone: The target of this receptor is not known. No per-base quality is available; no much larger clone lies one base away.

Beyond this particular receptor, the publication reports: Estimated clonotype richness was generally larger for naive than for memory subsets. About 5% of naive CD4, 3.5% of naive CD8, approximately 2% of memory CD4, and about 0.4% of memory CD8 clonotypes were shared across a few donors. Even with the large sequencing depth, rarefaction of the sorted-subset datasets indicated that sequencing was incomplete. Only blood was sampled, and tissue TCR repertoires likely differ from those in blood. The small number of donors limited the genetic and exposure-history diversity represented. Compared with non-shared clonotypes, clonotypes shared by all four sorted-subset donors had higher generation probabilities. Pairwise subsampling led to the expectation that sequencing depth would affect the degree of clonotype sharing among donors.

This TCR was sampled from a man aged 18 to 30 in good health. Some clones in this sample may be carry-over from other donors' samples. The receptor chain draws on TRBV6-4 and TRBJ1-2; 8 middle bases align to TRBD1. The sample taken for sequencing was memory CD4+ T cells from PBMCs. The cell subset or site label, as the study defines it: CD45RA-negative fraction. The DNA sequence follows: TGTGCCAGCAGTGGGACAGGGAAGGATTATGGCTACACCTTC. Translated, it gives CASSGTGKDYGYTF.